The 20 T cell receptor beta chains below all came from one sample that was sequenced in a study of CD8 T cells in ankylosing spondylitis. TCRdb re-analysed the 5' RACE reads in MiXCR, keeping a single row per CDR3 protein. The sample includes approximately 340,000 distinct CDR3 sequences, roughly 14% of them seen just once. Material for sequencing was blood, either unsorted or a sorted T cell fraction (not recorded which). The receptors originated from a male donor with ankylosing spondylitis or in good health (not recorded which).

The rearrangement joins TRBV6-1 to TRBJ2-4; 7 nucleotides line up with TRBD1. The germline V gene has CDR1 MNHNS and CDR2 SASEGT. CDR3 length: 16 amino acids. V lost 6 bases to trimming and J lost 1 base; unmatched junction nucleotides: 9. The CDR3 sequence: CASSRDRDRAKNIQYF. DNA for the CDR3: TGTGCCAGCAGCCGTGACAGGGATAGGGCCAAAAACATTCAGTACTTC.

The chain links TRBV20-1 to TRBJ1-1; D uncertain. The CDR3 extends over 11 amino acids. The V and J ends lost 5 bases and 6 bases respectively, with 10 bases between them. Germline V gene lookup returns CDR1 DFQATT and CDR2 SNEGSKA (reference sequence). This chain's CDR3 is CSAARWAEAFF. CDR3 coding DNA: TGCAGTGCTGCCCGGTGGGCTGAAGCTTTCTTT.

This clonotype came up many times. The CDR3 DNA follows: TGTGCCAGCAGCCAGACGCCCTCCGGAAGGGGGGAGAGAGATACGCAGTATTTT. Translating gives CASSQTPSGRGERDTQYF. V gene TRBV4-2 combines with J gene TRBJ2-3; D is perhaps TRBD1 or TRBD2 (6 bases each). V was shortened by 3 bases and J by 5 bases, with 24 bases between the two germline ends. The CDR3 sequence is 18 residues long. Germline V gene sequence: CDR1 LGHNA, CDR2 YNFKEQ.

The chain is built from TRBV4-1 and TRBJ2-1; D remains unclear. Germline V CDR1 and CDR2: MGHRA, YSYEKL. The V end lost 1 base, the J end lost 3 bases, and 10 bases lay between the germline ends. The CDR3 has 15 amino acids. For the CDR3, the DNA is TGCGCCAGCAGCCAAGGTACAGAGAGCTACAATGAGCAGTTCTTC. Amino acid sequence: CASSQGTESYNEQFF.

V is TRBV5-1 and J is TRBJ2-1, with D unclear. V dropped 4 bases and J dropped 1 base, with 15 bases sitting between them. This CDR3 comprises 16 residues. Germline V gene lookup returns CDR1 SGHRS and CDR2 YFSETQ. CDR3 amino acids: CASSPDWSRSYNEQFF. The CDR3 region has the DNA TGCGCCAGCAGCCCCGACTGGAGCAGGTCCTACAATGAGCAGTTCTTC. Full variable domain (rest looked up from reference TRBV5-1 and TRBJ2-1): KAGVTQTPRYLIKTRGQQVTLSCSPISGHRSVSWYQQTPGQGLQFLFEYFSETQRNKGNFPGRFSGRQFSNSRSEMNVSTLELGDSALYLCASSPDWSRSYNEQFFGPGTRLTVL.

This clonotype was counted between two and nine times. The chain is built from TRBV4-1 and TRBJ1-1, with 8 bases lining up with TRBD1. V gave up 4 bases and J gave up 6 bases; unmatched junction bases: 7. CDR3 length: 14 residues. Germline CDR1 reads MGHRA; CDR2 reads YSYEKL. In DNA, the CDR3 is TGCGCCAGCAGCCCCCGGACAGGGTTGGCTGAAGCTTTCTTT. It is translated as CASSPRTGLAEAFF.

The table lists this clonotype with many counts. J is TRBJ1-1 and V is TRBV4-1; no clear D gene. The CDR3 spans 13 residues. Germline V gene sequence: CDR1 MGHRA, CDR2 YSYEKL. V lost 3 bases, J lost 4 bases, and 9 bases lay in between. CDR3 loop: CASSQARSTEAFF. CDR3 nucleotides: TGCGCCAGCAGCCAGGCGCGGAGCACTGAAGCTTTCTTT.

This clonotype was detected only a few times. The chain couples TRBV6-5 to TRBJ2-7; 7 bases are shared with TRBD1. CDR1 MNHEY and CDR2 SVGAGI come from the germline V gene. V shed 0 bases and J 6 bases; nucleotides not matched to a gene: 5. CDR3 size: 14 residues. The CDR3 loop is CASSYSTAGGEQYF. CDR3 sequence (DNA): TGTGCCAGCAGTTACTCGACGGCAGGGGGCGAGCAGTACTTC.

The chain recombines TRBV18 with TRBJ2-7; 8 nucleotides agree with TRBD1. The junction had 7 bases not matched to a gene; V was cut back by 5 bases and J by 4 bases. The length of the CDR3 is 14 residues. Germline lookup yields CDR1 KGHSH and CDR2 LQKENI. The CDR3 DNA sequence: TGTGCCAGCTCAGGGGACAGGACAGGTTACGAGCAGTACTTC. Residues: CASSGDRTGYEQYF.

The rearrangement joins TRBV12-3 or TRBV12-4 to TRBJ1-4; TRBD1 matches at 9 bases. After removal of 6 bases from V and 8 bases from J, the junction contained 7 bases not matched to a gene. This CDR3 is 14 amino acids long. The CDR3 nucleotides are TGTGCCAGCAGATTGACAGGGGGAAACGAAAAACTGTTTTTT. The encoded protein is CASRLTGGNEKLFF.

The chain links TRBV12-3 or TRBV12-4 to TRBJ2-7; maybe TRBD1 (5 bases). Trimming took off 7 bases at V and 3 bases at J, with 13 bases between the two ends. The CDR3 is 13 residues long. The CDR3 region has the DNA TGTGCCAGCAAAGCAGGGCACTACTACGAGCAGTACTTC. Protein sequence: CASKAGHYYEQYF.

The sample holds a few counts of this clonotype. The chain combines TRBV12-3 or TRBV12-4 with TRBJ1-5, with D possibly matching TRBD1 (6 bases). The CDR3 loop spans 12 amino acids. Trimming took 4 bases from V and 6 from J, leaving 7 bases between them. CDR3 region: CASSWGAQPQHF. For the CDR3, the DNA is TGTGCCAGCAGTTGGGGGGCTCAGCCCCAGCATTTT.

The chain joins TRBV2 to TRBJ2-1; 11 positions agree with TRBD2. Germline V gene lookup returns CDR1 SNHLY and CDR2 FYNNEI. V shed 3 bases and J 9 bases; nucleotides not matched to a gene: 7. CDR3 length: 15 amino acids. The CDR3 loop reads CASSELLAGAGEQFF. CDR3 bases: TGTGCCAGCAGTGAGTTACTAGCGGGAGCGGGTGAGCAGTTCTTC. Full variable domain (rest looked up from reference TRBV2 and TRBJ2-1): EPEVTQTPSHQVTQMGQEVILRCVPISNHLYFYWYRQILGQKVEFLVSFYNNEISEKSEIFDDQFSVERPDGSNFTLKIRSTKLEDSAMYFCASSELLAGAGEQFFGPGTRLTVL.

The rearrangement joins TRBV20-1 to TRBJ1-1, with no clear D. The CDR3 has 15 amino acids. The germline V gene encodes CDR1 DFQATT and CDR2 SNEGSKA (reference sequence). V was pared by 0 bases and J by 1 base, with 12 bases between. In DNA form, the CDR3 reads TGCAGTGCTAGAGATTCCCGGACGGCGAACACTGAAGCTTTCTTT. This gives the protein CSARDSRTANTEAFF.

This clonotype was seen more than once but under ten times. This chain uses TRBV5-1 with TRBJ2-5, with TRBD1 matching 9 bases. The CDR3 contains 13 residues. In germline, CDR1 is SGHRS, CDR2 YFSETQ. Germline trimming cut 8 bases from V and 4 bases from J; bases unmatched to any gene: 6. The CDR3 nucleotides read TGCGCCAGTACCGGACAGGGGCCAGAGACCCAGTACTTC. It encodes CASTGQGPETQYF.

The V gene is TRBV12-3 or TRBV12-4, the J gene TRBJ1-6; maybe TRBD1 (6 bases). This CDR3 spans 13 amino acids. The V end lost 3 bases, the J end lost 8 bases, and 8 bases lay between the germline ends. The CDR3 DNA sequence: TGTGCCAGCAGTTTTGAGGGGGATTCACCCCTCCACTTT. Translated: CASSFEGDSPLHF.

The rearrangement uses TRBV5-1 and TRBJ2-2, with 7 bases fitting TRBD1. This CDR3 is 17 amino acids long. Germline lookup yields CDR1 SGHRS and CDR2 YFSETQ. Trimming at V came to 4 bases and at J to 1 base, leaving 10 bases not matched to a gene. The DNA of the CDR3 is TGCGCCAGCAGCGCGACACAGGGGAGAGGGAACACCGGGGAGCTGTTTTTT. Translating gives CASSATQGRGNTGELFF. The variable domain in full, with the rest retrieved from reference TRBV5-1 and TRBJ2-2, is KAGVTQTPRYLIKTRGQQVTLSCSPISGHRSVSWYQQTPGQGLQFLFEYFSETQRNKGNFPGRFSGRQFSNSRSEMNVSTLELGDSALYLCASSATQGRGNTGELFFGEGSRLTVL.

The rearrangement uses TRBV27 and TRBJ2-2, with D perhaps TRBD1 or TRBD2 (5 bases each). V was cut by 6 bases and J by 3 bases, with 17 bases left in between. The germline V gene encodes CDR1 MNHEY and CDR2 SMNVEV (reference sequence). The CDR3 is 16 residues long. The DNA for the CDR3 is TGTGCCAGCAGCGCCCTGGGGCTGGGAGACACCGGGGAGCTGTTTTTT. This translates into CASSALGLGDTGELFF.

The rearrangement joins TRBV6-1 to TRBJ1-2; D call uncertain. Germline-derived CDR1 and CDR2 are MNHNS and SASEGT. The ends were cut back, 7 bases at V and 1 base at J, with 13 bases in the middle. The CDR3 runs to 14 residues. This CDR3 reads CASILSGVNYGYTF. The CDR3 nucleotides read TGTGCCAGCATCCTAAGTGGGGTTAACTATGGCTACACCTTC.

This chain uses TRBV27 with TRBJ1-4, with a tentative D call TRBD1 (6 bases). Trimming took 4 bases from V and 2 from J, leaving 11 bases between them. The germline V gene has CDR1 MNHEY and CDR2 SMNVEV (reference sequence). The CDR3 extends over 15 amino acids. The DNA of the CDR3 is TGTGCCAGCAGTTCCCGGACAGCGACTAATGAAAAACTGTTTTTT. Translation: CASSSRTATNEKLFF.